This TCR beta chain was observed in a study of blood T cell repertoires in COVID-19. Looking at the study overall: Sample material is recorded as cDNA or gDNA derived from T cells, B-cell-depleted T cells, or PBMCs.

TCRdb's table, derived via immunoSEQ multiplex PCR, lists solely in-frame clones and lacks some. Of about 260,000 clones detected, around 86% appear once; the ten largest clones hold over 7.5%. Germline V CDR1 and CDR2: SGDLS, YYNGEE. The CDR3 loop spans 17 amino acids. V lost 2 bases and J lost 7; bases outside the gene matches: 10. Sequencing used peripheral blood. The genes are TRBV9 and TRBJ2-1; 12 bases agree with TRBD2. The source of this sequence is a middle-aged man who had recovered from COVID-19. The CDR3 sequence: CASSVRLAGEFKNEQFF. DNA of the CDR3: TGTGCCAGCAGCGTCCGACTAGCGGGAGAGTTTAAGAATGAGCAGTTCTTC. The full variable domain, with the rest looked up from reference TRBV9 and TRBJ2-1, is DSGVTQTPKHLITATGQRVTLRCSPRSGDLSVYWYQQSLDQGLQFLIQYYNGEERAKGNILERFSAQQFPDLHSELNLSSLELGDSALYFCASSVRLAGEFKNEQFFGPGTRLTVL.